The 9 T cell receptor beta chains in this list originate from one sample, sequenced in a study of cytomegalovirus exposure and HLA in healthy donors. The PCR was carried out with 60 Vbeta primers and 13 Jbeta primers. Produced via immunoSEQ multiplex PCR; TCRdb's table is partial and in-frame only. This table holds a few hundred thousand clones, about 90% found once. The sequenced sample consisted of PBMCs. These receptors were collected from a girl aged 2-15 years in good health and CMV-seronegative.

The DNA for the CDR3 is TGCGCCAGCAGCCAAAGTCAACGTCCGGGACAGGGGGCGGGAAGGAATCAGCCCCAGCATTTT. Protein sequence: CASSQSQRPGQGAGRNQPQHF. J is TRBJ1-5 and V is TRBV4-1; 12 bases align to TRBD1. The germline V gene encodes CDR1 MGHRA and CDR2 YSYEKL. The length of the CDR3 is 21 residues. Trimming cost V 2 bases and J 4 bases; bases outside gene matches: 18.

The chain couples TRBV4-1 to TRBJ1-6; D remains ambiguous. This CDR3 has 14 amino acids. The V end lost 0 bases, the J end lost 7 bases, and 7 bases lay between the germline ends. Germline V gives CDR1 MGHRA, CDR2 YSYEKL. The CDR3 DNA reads TGCGCCAGCAGCCAAGAGGCGGGGAATTCACCCCTCCACTTT. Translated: CASSQEAGNSPLHF.

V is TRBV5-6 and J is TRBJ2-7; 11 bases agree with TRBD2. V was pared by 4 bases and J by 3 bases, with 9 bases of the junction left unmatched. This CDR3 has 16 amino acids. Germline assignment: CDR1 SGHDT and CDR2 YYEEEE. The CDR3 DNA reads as TGTGCCAGCAGCCCGCGCCGACTAGCGGGAAACTACGAGCAGTACTTC. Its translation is CASSPRRLAGNYEQYF.

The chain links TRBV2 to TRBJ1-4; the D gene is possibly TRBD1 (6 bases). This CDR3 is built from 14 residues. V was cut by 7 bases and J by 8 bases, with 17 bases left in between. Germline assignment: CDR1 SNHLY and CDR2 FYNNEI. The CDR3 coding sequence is TGTGCCAGCATCCAATACAGGGAGAGCGAAAAACTGTTTTTT. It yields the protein CASIQYRESEKLFF.

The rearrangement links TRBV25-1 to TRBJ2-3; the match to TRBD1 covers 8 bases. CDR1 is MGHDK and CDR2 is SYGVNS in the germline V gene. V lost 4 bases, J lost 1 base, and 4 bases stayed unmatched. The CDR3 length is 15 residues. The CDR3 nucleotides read TGTGCCAGCAGTGCCCCGGGACAGGGCACAGATACGCAGTATTTT. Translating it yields CASSAPGQGTDTQYF.

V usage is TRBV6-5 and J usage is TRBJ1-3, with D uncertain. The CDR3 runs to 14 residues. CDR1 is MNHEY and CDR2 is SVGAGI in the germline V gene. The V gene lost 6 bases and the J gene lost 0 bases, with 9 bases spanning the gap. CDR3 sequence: CASSHRGSGNTIYF. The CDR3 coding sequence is TGTGCCAGCAGCCATCGGGGCTCTGGAAACACCATATATTTT.

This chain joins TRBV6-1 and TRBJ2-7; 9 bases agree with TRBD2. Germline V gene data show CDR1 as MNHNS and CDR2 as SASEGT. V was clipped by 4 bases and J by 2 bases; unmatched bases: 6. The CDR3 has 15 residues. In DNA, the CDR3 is TGTGCCAGCAGTGCCGTAGCGGGAGTGACCTACGAGCAGTACTTC. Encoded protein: CASSAVAGVTYEQYF.

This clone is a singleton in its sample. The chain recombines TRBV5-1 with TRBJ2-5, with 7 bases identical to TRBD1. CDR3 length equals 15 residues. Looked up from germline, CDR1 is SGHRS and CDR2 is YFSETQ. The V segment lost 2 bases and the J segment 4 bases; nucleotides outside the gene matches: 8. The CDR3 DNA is TGCGCCAGCAGCTTAGGGGACAGACTCCTAGAGACCCAGTACTTC. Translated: CASSLGDRLLETQYF.

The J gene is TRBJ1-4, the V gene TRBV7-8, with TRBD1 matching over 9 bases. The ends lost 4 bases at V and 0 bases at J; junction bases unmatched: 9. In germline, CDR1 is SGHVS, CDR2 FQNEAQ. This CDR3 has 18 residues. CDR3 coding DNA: TGTGCCAGCAGCTCGGGACAGGGCGTCTTTGCAACTAATGAAAAACTGTTTTTT. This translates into CASSSGQGVFATNEKLFF.